What follows are 16 T cell receptor beta chains derived from one specimen sequenced in a study of T cells in localized non-small cell lung cancer. Using immunoSEQ multiplex PCR, the repertoire was profiled, and TCRdb retains in-frame clones only, with some absent. Among more than 40,000 clones listed, roughly nine tenths were seen once. The source was PBMCs, collected before any cancer treatment. The receptors shown here come from a man between 35 and 75 years old with stage II lung adenocarcinoma.

The chain has TRBV30 and TRBJ1-5; a weak D match, TRBD1 (6 bases). This CDR3 region has 14 residues. Trimming shortened V by 3 bases and J by 6 bases, and 15 bases separated the two germline ends. CDR1 and CDR2 from the germline V gene are GTSNPN and SVGIG (reference sequence). CDR3 residues: CAWRKGGPGQPQHF. CDR3 nucleotides: TGTGCCTGGAGAAAGGGGGGCCCGGGTCAGCCCCAGCATTTT.

As concerns this clone: A junction boundary mismatches the germline segment, possibly from a read error. The chain combines TRBV6-1 with TRBJ2-7; D may be TRBD1 (6 bases). The CDR3 contains 17 residues. Germline assignment: CDR1 MNHNS and CDR2 SASEGT. The CDR3, as DNA: TGTGCCAGCAGCGAAGCAAGCCCGGGACAAGGCTCCTACGAGCAGTACTTC. Protein product: CASSEASPGQGSYEQYF.

The rearrangement links TRBV6-6 to TRBJ1-2; D might be TRBD1 (6 bases). Germline V CDR1 and CDR2: MNHNY, SVGAGI (reference sequence). The CDR3 runs 11 residues. The germline V and J ends were trimmed by 7 bases and 6 bases, with 9 bases remaining between them. CDR3 nucleotide sequence: TGTGCCAGCAAAGAGGGGGATGGCTACACCTTC. Encoded protein: CASKEGDGYTF.

A few counts support this clone. The rearrangement uses TRBV27 and TRBJ2-3, with D hard to call. V lost 2 bases, J lost 0 bases, and 12 bases lay in between. Germline assignment: CDR1 MNHEY and CDR2 SMNVEV (reference sequence). There are 16 residues in the CDR3. The CDR3 reads CASSLVPSSSTDTQYF. For the CDR3, the DNA is TGTGCCAGCAGTTTAGTTCCCAGCTCTAGCACAGATACGCAGTATTTT.

The chain recombines TRBV6-1 with TRBJ2-3; D is ambiguous. Germline lookup yields CDR1 MNHNS and CDR2 SASEGT. V was pared by 1 base and J by 6 bases, with 2 bases between. The CDR3 sequence is 11 residues long. This chain's CDR3 is CASSEVDTQYF. As DNA, the CDR3 is TGTGCCAGCAGTGAAGTGGATACGCAGTATTTT.

V usage is TRBV5-1 and J usage is TRBJ2-1; D gene ambiguous. This CDR3 comprises 13 residues. Trimming took off 1 base at V and 3 bases at J, with 5 bases between the two ends. Germline CDR1 reads SGHRS; CDR2 reads YFSETQ. The CDR3 sequence is CASSLYSYNEQFF. Here the CDR3 DNA reads TGCGCCAGCAGCTTGTACAGCTACAATGAGCAGTTCTTC.

This chain links TRBV5-6 with TRBJ2-7, with TRBD1 identical over 8 bases. Germline V CDR1 and CDR2: SGHDT, YYEEEE. This CDR3 region has 15 residues. The V segment lost 4 bases and the J segment 4 bases; nucleotides outside the gene matches: 10. CDR3 coding DNA: TGTGCCAGCAGCCCTAGCCGACAGGGGCGTTACGAGCAGTACGTC. Translating it yields CASSPSRQGRYEQYV.

The rearrangement links TRBV6-6 to TRBJ2-5; D call uncertain. CDR1 MNHNY and CDR2 SVGAGI come from the germline V gene (reference sequence). The CDR3 consists of 13 residues. V lost 0 bases and J 5 bases, leaving 7 bases between the germline ends. For the CDR3, the DNA is TGTGCCAGCAGTTACTCCGGATCGGAGACCCAGTACTTC. It translates to CASSYSGSETQYF.

The chain carries TRBV12-5 and TRBJ2-1; D call uncertain. Trimming removed 1 base at V and 7 bases at J, with 11 bases between. The CDR3 extends over 14 amino acids. Germline lookup yields CDR1 LGHNT and CDR2 FRNRAP. CDR3 region: CASGLDPAVNEQFF. The CDR3 region has the DNA TGTGCTAGTGGTTTGGACCCAGCAGTAAATGAGCAGTTCTTC. The variable domain in full, with the rest retrieved from reference TRBV12-5 and TRBJ2-1, is DARVTQTPRHKVTEMGQEVTMRCQPILGHNTVFWYRQTMMQGLELLAYFRNRAPLDDSGMPKDRFSAEMPDATLATLKIQPSEPRDSAVYFCASGLDPAVNEQFFGPGTRLTVL.

V usage is TRBV5-4 and J usage is TRBJ2-7, with TRBD1 identical over 9 bases. Germline CDR1 SGHNT, CDR2 YYREEE (reference sequence). The CDR3 extends over 12 amino acids. The junction had 3 bases not matched to a gene; V was cut back by 4 bases and J by 7 bases. The CDR3 nucleotides are TGTGCCAGCAGCCGACAGGGGGGAGAGCAGTACTTC. Its protein is CASSRQGGEQYF. The whole variable domain, remainder taken from reference TRBV5-4 and TRBJ2-7, is ETGVTQSPTHLIKTRGQQVTLRCSSQSGHNTVSWYQQALGQGPQFIFQYYREEENGRGNFPPRFSGLQFPNYSSELNVNALELDDSALYLCASSRQGGEQYFGPGTRLTVT.

The V call is TRBV19, the J call TRBJ1-1; D not certain. Trimming removed 5 bases from V and 7 bases from J, with 8 bases in between. The CDR3 loop spans 11 amino acids. CDR1 and CDR2 from the germline V gene are LNHDA and SQIVND (reference sequence). DNA for the CDR3: TGTGCCAGTAGTCGAGGGATTGAAGCTTTCTTT. Protein product: CASSRGIEAFF.

This clone turned up a few times. For the CDR3, the DNA is TGTGCCTGGAGTGAGAACATCCTAAGCATGAACACTGAAGCTTTCTTT. This sequence encodes CAWSENILSMNTEAFF. The chain is built from TRBV30 and TRBJ1-1; no firm D call. The CDR3 length is 16 residues. Germline V gene data show CDR1 as GTSNPN and CDR2 as SVGIG (reference sequence). V was cut by 1 base and J by 0 bases, with 15 bases left in between.

This clone has a handful of counts. The genes are TRBV2 and TRBJ1-5; D is unclear. Germline loops: CDR1 SNHLY, CDR2 FYNNEI. The ends were cut back, 6 bases at V and 9 bases at J, with 18 bases in the middle. The CDR3 runs to 14 residues. Here the CDR3 reads CASRDDGGIRPQHF. The CDR3 coding sequence is TGTGCCAGCAGGGATGATGGAGGGATAAGGCCCCAGCATTTT.

J is TRBJ1-2 and V is TRBV19; tentative D call: TRBD1 (5 bases). This CDR3 is 12 amino acids long. In germline, CDR1 is LNHDA, CDR2 SQIVND (reference sequence). V was clipped by 6 bases and J by 3 bases, with 8 bases between them. CDR3 coding DNA: TGTGCCAGTAGGAGGGGTGACTATGGCTACACCTTC. Its protein product is CASRRGDYGYTF.

The DNA for the CDR3 is TGCGCCAGCAGCCAAAGGACAGCCTCTGGAAACACCATATATTTT. Protein product: CASSQRTASGNTIYF. V and J are TRBV4-1 and TRBJ1-3, with D possibly TRBD1 on 6 matching bases. V lost 2 bases and J lost 0, with 8 bases in between. This CDR3 comprises 15 residues. Germline-derived CDR1 and CDR2 are MGHRA and YSYEKL.

CDR3 residues: CAVRRGVGEQFF. Written as DNA, the CDR3 is TGTGCCGTGCGAAGGGGGGTCGGTGAGCAGTTCTTC. The chain employs TRBV6-1 and TRBJ2-1; the D gene could be TRBD1 or TRBD2 (6 bases each). The CDR3 loop spans 12 amino acids. Germline assignment: CDR1 MNHNS and CDR2 SASEGT. V was clipped by 11 bases and J by 9 bases, with 17 bases between them.